This T cell receptor (beta chain) was identified in a study of blood T cell repertoires in COVID-19. TCRdb's copy holds only in-frame clones and misses some; the assay was immunoSEQ multiplex PCR. This table holds around 180,000 clones, roughly 77% found once. Trimming left V 5 bases short and J 0 bases short, with 19 bases between. The CDR3 has 17 amino acids. Germline V gene data show CDR1 as LNHDA and CDR2 as SQIVND (reference sequence). Sample: PBMCs or T cells enriched from blood (not recorded which). The V gene is TRBV19, the J gene TRBJ1-2, with a weak D call TRBD1 (5 bases). The TCR sequence derives from a woman aged 45 to 65 with acute COVID-19. Written as DNA, the CDR3 is TGTGCCAGTAGTCTCAGTGACCTGGGCAGGGCTAACTATGGCTACACCTTC. Translated: CASSLSDLGRANYGYTF.